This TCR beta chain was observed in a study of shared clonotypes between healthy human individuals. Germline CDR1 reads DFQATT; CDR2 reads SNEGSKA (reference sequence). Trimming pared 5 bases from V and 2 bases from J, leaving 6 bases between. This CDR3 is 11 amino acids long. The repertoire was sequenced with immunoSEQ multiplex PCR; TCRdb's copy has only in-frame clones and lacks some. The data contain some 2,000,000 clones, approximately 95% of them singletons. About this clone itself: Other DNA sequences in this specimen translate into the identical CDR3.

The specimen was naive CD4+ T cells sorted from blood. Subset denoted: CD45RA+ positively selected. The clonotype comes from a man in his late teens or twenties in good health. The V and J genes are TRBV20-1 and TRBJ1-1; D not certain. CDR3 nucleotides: TGCAGTGCTGCGGAAAACACTGAAGCTTTCTTT. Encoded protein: CSAAENTEAFF.